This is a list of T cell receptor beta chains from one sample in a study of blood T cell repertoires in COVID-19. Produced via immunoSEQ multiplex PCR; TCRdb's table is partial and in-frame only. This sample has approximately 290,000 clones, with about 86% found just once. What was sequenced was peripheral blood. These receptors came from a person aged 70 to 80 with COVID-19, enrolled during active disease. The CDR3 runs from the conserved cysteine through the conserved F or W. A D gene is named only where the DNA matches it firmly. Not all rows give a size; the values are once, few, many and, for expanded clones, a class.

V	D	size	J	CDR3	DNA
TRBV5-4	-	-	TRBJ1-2	CASSVGANYGYTF	TGTGCCAGCAGCGTAGGAGCTAACTATGGCTACACCTTC
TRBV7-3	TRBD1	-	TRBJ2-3	CASSPGGQGAGDTQYF	TGTGCCAGCAGCCCGGGTGGGCAGGGGGCTGGAGATACGCAGTATTTT
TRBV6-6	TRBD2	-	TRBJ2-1	CASREREVGEQFF	TGTGCCAGCAGGGAGCGGGAGGTGGGTGAGCAGTTCTTC
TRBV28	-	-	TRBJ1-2	CASSTPPDRGGYTF	TGTGCCAGCAGTACCCCGCCAGATCGGGGTGGCTACACCTTC
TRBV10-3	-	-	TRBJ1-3	CAISELDTSSGNTIYF	TGTGCCATCAGTGAGCTCGACACCAGCTCTGGAAACACCATATATTTT
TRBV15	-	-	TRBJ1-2	CATSRDLRGRDYGYTF	TGTGCCACCAGCAGAGATCTTAGGGGGAGGGACTATGGCTACACCTTC
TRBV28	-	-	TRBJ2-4	CASSRLQFEAKNIQYF	TGTGCCAGCAGCCGATTACAGTTCGAAGCCAAAAACATTCAGTACTTC
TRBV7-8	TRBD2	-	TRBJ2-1	CASSLGGLAGIPYNEQFF	TGTGCCAGCAGCTTAGGGGGACTAGCGGGAATACCCTACAATGAGCAGTTCTTC
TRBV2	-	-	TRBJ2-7	CASSGSLAPYEQYF	TGTGCCAGCAGTGGTTCACTAGCACCCTACGAGCAGTACTTC
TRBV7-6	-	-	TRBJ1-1	CASSLEPGMNTEAFF	TGTGCCAGCAGCTTAGAACCAGGGATGAACACTGAAGCTTTCTTT
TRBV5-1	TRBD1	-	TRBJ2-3	CASRWNGQGGTDTQYF	TGCGCCAGCAGATGGAATGGACAGGGCGGCACAGATACGCAGTATTTT
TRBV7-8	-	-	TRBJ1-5	CASSFSTRPENQPQHF	TGTGCCAGCAGCTTCTCAACTAGACCGGAAAATCAGCCCCAGCATTTT
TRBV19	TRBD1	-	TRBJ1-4	CASSKGQAGGEGKLFF	TGTGCCAGTAGTAAGGGACAGGCCGGGGGCGAAGGAAAACTGTTTTTT
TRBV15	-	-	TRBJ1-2	CATSRDRQGYGYTF	TGTGCCACCAGCAGAGATCGGCAGGGTTATGGCTACACCTTC
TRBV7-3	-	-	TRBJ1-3	CASSLRGVPGNTIYF	TGTGCCAGCAGCTTACGCGGGGTGCCTGGAAACACCATATATTTT
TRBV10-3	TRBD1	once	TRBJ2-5	CAITRDREETQYF	TGTGCCATCACACGGGACAGAGAAGAGACCCAGTACTTC
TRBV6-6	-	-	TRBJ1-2	CASRQLGAGYGYTF	TGTGCCAGCCGCCAACTGGGGGCAGGCTATGGCTACACCTTC
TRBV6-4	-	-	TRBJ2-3	CASSDSVKGGTDTQYF	TGTGCCAGCAGTGACTCGGTGAAGGGGGGCACAGATACGCAGTATTTT
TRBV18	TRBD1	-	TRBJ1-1	CASSPQGASEAFF	TGTGCCAGCTCACCTCAGGGGGCCTCTGAAGCTTTCTTT
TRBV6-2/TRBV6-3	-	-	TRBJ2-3	CASSSMGWGGTDTQYF	TGTGCCAGCAGTTCAATGGGTTGGGGAGGCACAGATACGCAGTATTTT
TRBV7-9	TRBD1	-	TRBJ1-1	CASSVGQGRAFF	TGTGCCAGCAGCGTAGGACAGGGTCGAGCTTTCTTT
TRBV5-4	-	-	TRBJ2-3	CASSLSTGSSTDTQYF	TGTGCCAGCAGCTTGTCTACAGGTTCTAGCACAGATACGCAGTATTTT
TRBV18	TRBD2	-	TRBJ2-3	CASSPLSGRGTDTQYF	TGTGCCAGCTCACCCCTTAGCGGGAGGGGCACAGATACGCAGTATTTT
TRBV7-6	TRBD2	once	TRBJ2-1	CASSLVPISTSGSVNEQFF	TGTGCCAGCAGCTTAGTGCCAATTTCGACTAGCGGGAGTGTAAATGAGCAGTTCTTC
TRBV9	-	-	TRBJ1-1	CASSTFDSEAFF	TGTGCCAGCAGCACGTTTGACAGTGAAGCTTTCTTT
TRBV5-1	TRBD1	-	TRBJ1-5	CASSMGTGRNQPQHF	TGCGCCAGCAGCATGGGGACAGGGCGGAATCAGCCCCAGCATTTT
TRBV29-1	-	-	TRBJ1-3	CSATEFSGNTIYF	TGCAGCGCCACGGAGTTCTCTGGAAACACCATATATTTT
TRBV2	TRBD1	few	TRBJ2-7	CASRQPGQAGEQYF	TGTGCCAGCAGGCAACCGGGACAGGCGGGAGAGCAGTACTTC
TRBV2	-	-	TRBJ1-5	CASSEVNSNQPQHF	TGTGCCAGCAGTGAAGTAAATAGCAATCAGCCCCAGCATTTT
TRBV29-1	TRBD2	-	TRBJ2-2	CSVGASGGASNTGELFF	TGCAGCGTTGGGGCTAGCGGGGGGGCCTCCAACACCGGGGAGCTGTTTTTT
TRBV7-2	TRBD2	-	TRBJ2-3	CASSLSAGVPDTQYF	TGTGCCAGCAGCTTATCAGCGGGAGTCCCAGATACGCAGTATTTT
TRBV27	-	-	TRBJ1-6	CASSLEGSRAYNSPLHF	TGTGCCAGCAGTTTAGAGGGATCTCGGGCATATAATTCACCCCTCCACTTT
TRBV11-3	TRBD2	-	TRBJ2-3	CASSLAGTSRQDTQYF	TGTGCCAGCAGCTTAGCCGGGACTAGTAGGCAAGATACGCAGTATTTT